The T cell receptor (beta chain) under discussion was sequenced for a study of CD8+CD57+ T cells in acquired aplastic anemia (dated by TCRdb to the late 2010s). Some background on the complete study: On average, sorted CD4+ and CD8+ cells yielded roughly 3.4 ug of extracted DNA, with a range of roughly 0.18 to 30 ug. A CD8+CD57+ expansion meant a frequency higher than the mean frequency seen in healthy subjects.

Based on the germline V gene, the CDR1 and CDR2 sequences are SNHLY and FYNNEI. The CDR3 holds 14 amino acids from the cysteine to the phenylalanine. The sequence is cut down to CDR3 DNA, 42 bases in frame from base 1. V is cut by 8 bases and J by 0 bases, and the space between the germline ends is 13 bases. The patients picked for sequencing were ones in whom flow cytometry had shown an expansion of CD8+CD57+ cells. All patients had severe acquired aplastic anemia diagnosed by International Study of Aplastic Anemia and Agranulocytosis and Camitta criteria. No patient had received any therapy when blood was sampled. In the study, sorted CD4+ and CD8+ blood T cells from patients with severe aplastic anemia and from healthy subjects underwent deep sequencing of TCR repertoires. Patients were enrolled under clinicaltrials.gov protocols 00001620, 01623167, 00001397, 00071045, 00081523 and 00961064 in the USA. Ficoll-Paque density gradient centrifugation was used to isolate peripheral blood mononuclear cells. Before DNA extraction, CD4+ and CD8+ T cells were sorted with FACS or magnetic beads.

TCR beta VDJ combination and CDR3 sequence profiling used genomic DNA as the template. An Illumina HiSeq 2000 was the platform used for TCR repertoire sequencing. Regarding the original processing steps: TRBV/TRBJ rearrangement plots, CDR3 size and DJ length profiles, and Simpson's diversity index were used to evaluate the repertoires. The most abundant DNA sequence in the deep sequencing data was defined as the immunodominant clone. CDR3 amino acid sequences were checked for sharing across subjects and were also compared against the VDJdb database and published repertoires. Starting from the raw public reads, TCRdb applied fastp trimming at Q25, assembled clones with MiXCR and retained in-frame beta chains. Rows are unified per CDR3 protein, each entry keeping the most common DNA and genes. The V and J calls were determined by TCRdb, not by the authors. The sample has some 180,000 distinct CDR3 sequences on record, 50% to 65% of them singletons. The top ten clonotypes cover roughly 46% of the sample.

To note about this clonotype: Its antigen has not been determined. No base-level quality is on record; no much larger clone is a single base apart.

Summary of the overall study and its limitations: No significant difference in CD8+ Simpson's diversity was found between patients and healthy controls (P=0.060). Roughly 29 CD8+ CDR3 sequences were found in both patients and controls but appeared to be highly expressed in patients and within the immunodominant clones of the patients.

The V and J segments used are TRBV2 and TRBJ1-1, with the D gene call left open. The receptor was derived from a human donor with aplastic anemia. The sample consisted of sorted CD4+, CD8+, or CD8+CD57+ T cells (not recorded which) from PBMCs. The DNA sequence is TGTGCCAGCCTCATTGATCTCATGAACACTGAAGCTTTCTTT. Translation gives CASLIDLMNTEAFF. The full variable domain, completed from the reference TRBV2 and TRBJ1-1 proteins outside the CDR3, reads EPEVTQTPSHQVTQMGQEVILRCVPISNHLYFYWYRQILGQKVEFLVSFYNNEISEKSEIFDDQFSVERPDGSNFTLKIRSTKLEDSAMYFCASLIDLMNTEAFFGQGTRLTVV.